This TCR beta chain was identified in a study of OX40 agonist ivuxolimab in advanced cancers. Whole-study context: Three individuals attained partial responses, comprising one hepatocellular carcinoma case and two cutaneous melanoma cases.

Details on this clone: What it binds is not known.

Study-level findings and limits: At 0.1 to 3.0 mg/kg and by week 6, CD4+ and CD8+ T cells in the blood had expanded clonally. Researchers did not establish what antigens the expanded peripheral T cells target. Low levels of normalized T-cell clonal expansion also appeared in some nonresponders.

The V end lost 4 bases, the J end lost 0 bases, and 12 bases lay between the germline ends. Germline-derived CDR1 and CDR2 are SQVTM and ANQGSEA. The CDR3 extends over 14 amino acids. The assay was immunoSEQ multiplex PCR, and TCRdb's table has in-frame clones only and misses some. The top ten hold roughly 1.1% of the sample, which has roughly 100,000 clones, roughly 80% seen once. The chain joins TRBV29-1 to TRBJ1-1; D gene unclear. The source material was CD4+ or CD8+ T cells sorted from blood, sampled in a trial of the OX40 agonist ivuxolimab. The sequence was collected from an adult with an advanced solid tumor such as melanoma, head and neck, liver or kidney cancer. The CDR3 region is CSVVTVTMNTEAFF. CDR3 nucleotide sequence: TGCAGCGTTGTAACAGTGACCATGAACACTGAAGCTTTCTTT.